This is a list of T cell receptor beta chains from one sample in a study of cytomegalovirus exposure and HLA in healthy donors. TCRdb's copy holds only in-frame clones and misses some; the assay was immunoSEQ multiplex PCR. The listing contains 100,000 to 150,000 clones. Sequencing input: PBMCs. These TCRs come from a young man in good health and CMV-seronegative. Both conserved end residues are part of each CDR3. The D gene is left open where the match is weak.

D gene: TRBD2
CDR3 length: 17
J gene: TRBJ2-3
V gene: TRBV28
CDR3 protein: CASTPGGLAGVTDTQYF
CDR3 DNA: TGTGCCAGCACCCCTGGGGGACTAGCGGGAGTAACAGATACGCAGTATTTT

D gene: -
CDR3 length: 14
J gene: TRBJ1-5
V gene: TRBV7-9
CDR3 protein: CASSLVGGNQPQHF
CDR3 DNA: TGTGCCAGCAGCTTAGTGGGAGGCAATCAGCCCCAGCATTTT

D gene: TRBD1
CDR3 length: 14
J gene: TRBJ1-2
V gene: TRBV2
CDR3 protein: CASTQTGGGTGYTF
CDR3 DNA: TGTGCCAGCACTCAGACAGGGGGCGGTACTGGCTACACCTTC

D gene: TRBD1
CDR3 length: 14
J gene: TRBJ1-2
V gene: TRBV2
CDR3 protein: CASSEDGQGRGYTF
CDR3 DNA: TGTGCCAGCAGTGAAGACGGACAGGGTCGTGGCTACACCTTC

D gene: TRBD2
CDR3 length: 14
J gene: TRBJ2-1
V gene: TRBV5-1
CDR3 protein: CASRPSGGYNEQFF
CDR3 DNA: TGCGCCAGCCGCCCATCGGGGGGGTACAATGAGCAGTTCTTC

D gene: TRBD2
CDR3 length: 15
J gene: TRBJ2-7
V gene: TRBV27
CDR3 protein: CASSPGSGSNYEQYF
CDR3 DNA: TGTGCCAGCAGCCCAGGTAGCGGGAGCAACTACGAGCAGTACTTC

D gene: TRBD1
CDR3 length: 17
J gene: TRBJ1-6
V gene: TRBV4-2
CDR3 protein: CASSERQGKNRGPPLHF
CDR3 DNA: TGTGCCAGCAGCGAACGACAGGGGAAGAATCGTGGTCCACCCCTCCACTTT

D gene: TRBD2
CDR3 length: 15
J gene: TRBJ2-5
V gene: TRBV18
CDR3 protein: CASSQTSGTQETQYF
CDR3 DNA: TGTGCCAGCTCACAGACTAGCGGGACCCAAGAGACCCAGTACTTC

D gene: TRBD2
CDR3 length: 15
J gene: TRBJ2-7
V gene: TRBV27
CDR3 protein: CASSLTSAMTYEQYF
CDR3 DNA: TGTGCCAGCAGCCTTACTAGCGCCATGACCTACGAGCAGTACTTC

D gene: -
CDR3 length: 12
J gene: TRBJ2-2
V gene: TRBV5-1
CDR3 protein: CASSIYTGELFF
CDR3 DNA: TGCGCCAGCAGCATCTACACCGGGGAGCTGTTTTTT

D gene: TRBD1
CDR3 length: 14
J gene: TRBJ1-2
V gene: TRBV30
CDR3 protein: CAWSPGTGVDGYTF
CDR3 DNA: TGTGCCTGGAGTCCCGGGACAGGGGTTGATGGCTACACCTTC

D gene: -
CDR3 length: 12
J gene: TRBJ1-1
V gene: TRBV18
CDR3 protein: CASSLMNTEAFF
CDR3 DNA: TGTGCCAGCTCACTCATGAACACTGAAGCTTTCTTT

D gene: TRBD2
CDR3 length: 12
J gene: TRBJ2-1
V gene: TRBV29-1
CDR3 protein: CSGTSGMGEQFF
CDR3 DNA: TGCAGCGGGACTAGCGGGATGGGCGAGCAGTTCTTC

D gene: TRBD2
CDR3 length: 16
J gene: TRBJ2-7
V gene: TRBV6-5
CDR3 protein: CASSSLTSGSSYEQYF
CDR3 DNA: TGTGCCAGCAGTTCATTGACTAGCGGGAGCTCCTACGAGCAGTACTTC

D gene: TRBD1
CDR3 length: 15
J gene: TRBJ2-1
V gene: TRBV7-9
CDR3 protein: CASSSTGGPYNEQFF
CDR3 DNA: TGTGCCAGCAGCAGTACAGGGGGCCCCTACAATGAGCAGTTCTTC

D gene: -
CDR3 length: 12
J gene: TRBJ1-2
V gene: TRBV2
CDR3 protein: CASIGNNYGYTF
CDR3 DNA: TGTGCCAGCATCGGGAACAACTATGGCTACACCTTC

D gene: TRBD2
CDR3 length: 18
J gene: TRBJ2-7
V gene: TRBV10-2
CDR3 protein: CASSEGGLAGERYYEQYF
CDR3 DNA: TGCGCCAGCAGTGAGGGGGGACTAGCGGGCGAAAGATACTACGAGCAGTACTTC

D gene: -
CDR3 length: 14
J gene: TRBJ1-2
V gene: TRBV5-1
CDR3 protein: CASSWGTPIMGYTF
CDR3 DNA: TGCGCCAGCAGCTGGGGCACCCCTATAATGGGCTACACCTTC

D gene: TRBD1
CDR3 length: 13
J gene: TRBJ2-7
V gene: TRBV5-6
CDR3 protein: CASNQDRVNEQYF
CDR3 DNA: TGTGCCAGCAATCAGGACAGGGTTAACGAGCAGTACTTC

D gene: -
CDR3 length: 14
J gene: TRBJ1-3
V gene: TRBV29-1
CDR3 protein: CSVGTAVSGNTIYF
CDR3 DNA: TGCAGCGTTGGGACAGCAGTCTCTGGAAACACCATATATTTT

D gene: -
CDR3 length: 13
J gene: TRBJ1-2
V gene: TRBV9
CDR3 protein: CASGTGRNYGYTF
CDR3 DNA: TGTGCCAGCGGAACAGGCCGTAACTATGGCTACACCTTC

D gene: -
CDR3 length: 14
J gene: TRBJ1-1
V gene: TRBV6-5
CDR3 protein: CAVQKGHLNTEAFF
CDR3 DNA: TGTGCCGTTCAAAAGGGACACTTGAACACTGAAGCTTTCTTT

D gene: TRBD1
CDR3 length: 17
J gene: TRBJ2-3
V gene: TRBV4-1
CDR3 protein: CASSLRSTGAYTDTQYF
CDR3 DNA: TGCGCCAGCAGCCTAAGATCGACAGGGGCCTACACAGATACGCAGTATTTT

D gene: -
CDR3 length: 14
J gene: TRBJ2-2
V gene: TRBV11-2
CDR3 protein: CASSQNQRTGELFF
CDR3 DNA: TGTGCCAGCAGCCAAAATCAGAGGACCGGGGAGCTGTTTTTT

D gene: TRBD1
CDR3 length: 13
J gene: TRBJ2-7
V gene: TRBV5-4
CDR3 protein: CASSLGQDYEQYF
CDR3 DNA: TGTGCCAGCAGCCTAGGACAGGACTACGAGCAGTACTTC

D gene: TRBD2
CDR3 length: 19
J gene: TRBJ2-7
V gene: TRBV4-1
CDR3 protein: CASSPAAPGLAPITYEQYF
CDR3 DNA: TGCGCCAGCAGCCCAGCCGCACCGGGACTAGCTCCCATTACCTACGAGCAGTACTTC